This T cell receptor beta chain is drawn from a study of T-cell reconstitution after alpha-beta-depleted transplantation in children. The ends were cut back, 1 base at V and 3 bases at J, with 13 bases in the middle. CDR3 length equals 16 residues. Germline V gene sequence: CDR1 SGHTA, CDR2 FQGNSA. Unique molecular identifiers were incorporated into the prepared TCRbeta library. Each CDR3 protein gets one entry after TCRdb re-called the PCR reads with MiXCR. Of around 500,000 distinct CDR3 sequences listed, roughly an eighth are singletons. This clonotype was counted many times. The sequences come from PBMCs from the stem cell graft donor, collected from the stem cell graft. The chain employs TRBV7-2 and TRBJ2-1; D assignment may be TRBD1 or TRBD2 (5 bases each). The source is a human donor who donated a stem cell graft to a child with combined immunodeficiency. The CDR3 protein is CASSLEVGAGYNEQFF. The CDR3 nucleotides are TGTGCCAGCAGCTTAGAGGTCGGGGCGGGCTACAATGAGCAGTTCTTC.